This T cell receptor (beta chain) was obtained from a study of Ad26.COV2.S vaccination and SARS-CoV-2 variants. General study points: Spike-specific TCR breadth was greater after Ad26.COV2.S than placebo.

With 1 base removed from V and 6 bases from J, the gap between germline ends came to 14 bases. The CDR3 contains 14 residues. Germline V gives CDR1 SGHNT, CDR2 YYREEE (reference sequence). Concerning this clone itself: Antigen unknown.

Method: immunoSEQ multiplex PCR; TCRdb's copy keeps in-frame clones and lacks some. The sample consists of 350,000 to 500,000 clones, less than 95% of them appearing once. Sample treatment: about 20 received Ad26.COV2.S at low or high dose, single or two shots; about 5 received placebo; per-sample allocation not given. Material that was analyzed had been drawn on day 63 after the first vaccine or placebo injection. The TCR was taken from a person aged 18-60 years who received the Ad26.COV2.S COVID-19 vaccine or a placebo. J is TRBJ2-7 and V is TRBV5-4; D gene unclear. The input for sequencing was peripheral blood, taken in a trial of Ad26.COV2.S vaccine versus placebo. CDR3 in amino acids: CASSLLPAIGEQYF. The CDR3 DNA reads as TGTGCCAGCAGCTTGCTGCCAGCTATAGGCGAGCAGTACTTC.